One sample yielded the 11 T cell receptor beta chains listed below, sequenced in a study of post-analysis software for immune sequencing data. Whole-study results and caveats: There were several TRBV segments more frequent in patients than controls, and TRBV5-6, TRBV5-1 and TRBV20-1 were among them.

These receptors lack a known antigen. Incorporated into the TCR beta cDNA libraries were unique molecular identifiers, which served to reduce PCR and sequencing biases. One entry per CDR3 protein results from TCRdb running MiXCR on the PCR reads. Of hundreds of thousands of distinct CDR3 sequences in the sample, roughly 27% were seen once. Sequenced sample: blood. The receptors shown here come from a girl aged 5-17 years with multiple sclerosis.

V usage is TRBV9 and J usage is TRBJ2-5, with D possibly called TRBD1 or TRBD2 (5 bases each). The germline V gene has CDR1 SGDLS and CDR2 YYNGEE. The CDR3 loop spans 15 amino acids. The germline V and J ends were trimmed by 4 bases and 4 bases, with 17 bases remaining between them. CDR3 sequence: CASSSRIGAGETQYF. In nucleotides, the CDR3 is TGTGCCAGCAGCTCCCGTATAGGGGCGGGAGAGACCCAGTACTTC.

This clonotype was observed a handful of times. The genes are TRBV7-2 and TRBJ2-1; D may correspond to TRBD1 or TRBD2 (5 bases each). Germline V lookup: CDR1 SGHTA, CDR2 FQGNSA. The CDR3 contains 14 residues. Trimming pared 5 bases from V and 15 bases from J, leaving 23 bases between. The CDR3 spells CASSPDSRDRNMFF. The CDR3 DNA follows: TGTGCCAGCAGCCCAGACAGCCGGGACCGCAATATGTTCTTC.

In regard to this clonotype: Its ends do not fully match the called genes, so a read error is possible. V gene TRBV6-1 combines with J gene TRBJ2-3; D perhaps matches TRBD1 (6 bases). The CDR3 length is 14 residues. Germline V lookup: CDR1 MNHNS, CDR2 SASEGT. The CDR3 nucleotides are TGTGCCTGCAGTCCTCGACAGGGCACAGATACGCAGTATTTT. Its translation is CACSPRQGTDTQYF.

The V and J genes are TRBV7-6 and TRBJ1-2, with D uncertain. This CDR3 contains 15 residues. V lost 1 base and J lost 2, with 11 bases in between. Looked up from germline, CDR1 is SGHVS and CDR2 is FNYEAQ. CDR3 protein: CASSLDGRGNYGYTF. CDR3 coding DNA: TGTGCCAGCAGCTTAGACGGTAGAGGAAACTATGGCTACACCTTC.

This clonotype turned up a few times. The rearrangement uses TRBV11-2 and TRBJ2-1; D may correspond to TRBD1 or TRBD2 (5 bases each). V was cut by 5 bases and J by 6 bases, with 20 bases left in between. Looked up from germline, CDR1 is SGHAT and CDR2 is FQNNGV. This CDR3 comprises 16 residues. CDR3 coding DNA: TGTGCCAGCAGCCCCACCCGGGTCGAGGGGCGCAATGAGCAGTTCTTC. It translates to CASSPTRVEGRNEQFF.

V usage is TRBV10-3 and J usage is TRBJ1-6; 9 bases align to TRBD1. The germline gives CDR1 ENHRY, CDR2 SYGVKD. The V segment lost 6 bases and the J segment 10 bases; nucleotides outside the gene matches: 4. The CDR3 sequence is 13 residues long. Here the CDR3 DNA reads TGTGCCATCAGGGGACAGGGTTGGTCACCCCTCCACTTT. This codes for CAIRGQGWSPLHF.

This clonotype was counted between two and nine times. The chain recombines TRBV9 with TRBJ2-1, with D possibly being TRBD1 or TRBD2 (6 bases each). Germline V gives CDR1 SGDLS, CDR2 YYNGEE. CDR3 length equals 16 residues. Trimming pared 4 bases from V and 2 bases from J, leaving 16 bases between. CDR3 DNA sequence: TGTGCCAGCAGCCCAAGGGGGGAGGAGGCCTACAATGAGCAGTTCTTC. Translation gives CASSPRGEEAYNEQFF. The full variable domain, its missing parts supplied by reference TRBV9 and TRBJ2-1, is DSGVTQTPKHLITATGQRVTLRCSPRSGDLSVYWYQQSLDQGLQFLIQYYNGEERAKGNILERFSAQQFPDLHSELNLSSLELGDSALYFCASSPRGEEAYNEQFFGPGTRLTVL.

Worth noting for this clonotype: One end of the junction varies from germline; a read error may be responsible. The chain couples TRBV12-3 or TRBV12-4 to TRBJ2-3; a possible D gene is TRBD2 (6 bases). The CDR3 is 13 amino acids. The CDR3 region is CAGRSPGVDTQYF. The CDR3 coding sequence is TGTGCCGGCAGATCCCCGGGGGTGGATACGCAGTATTTT.

V gene TRBV7-9 combines with J gene TRBJ2-5, with TRBD2 matching 10 bases. Trimming cost V 11 bases and J 0 bases; bases outside gene matches: 6. The CDR3 runs 14 residues. CDR1 and CDR2 from the germline V gene are SEHNR and FQNEAQ (reference sequence). CDR3 residues: CAAKGLANQETQYF. The CDR3 coding sequence is TGTGCCGCGAAGGGACTAGCGAACCAAGAGACCCAGTACTTC.

This chain connects TRBV20-1 to TRBJ1-5, with a weak D call TRBD1 (6 bases). This CDR3 is 13 amino acids long. CDR1 and CDR2 (germline): DFQATT, SNEGSKA (reference sequence). V shed 6 bases and J shed 0 bases, with 9 bases lying between them. The CDR3 here is CSARQDSNQPQHF. DNA for the CDR3: TGCAGTGCCAGACAGGATAGCAATCAGCCCCAGCATTTT.

The chain links TRBV12-5 to TRBJ2-1, with 9 bases matching TRBD2. The CDR3 contains 15 residues. V shed 7 bases, J shed 9 bases, and the junction held 13 bases outside the gene matches. Germline loops: CDR1 LGHNT, CDR2 FRNRAP. The CDR3 DNA reads as TGTGCTAGTGCCATGGGGCGGGAGGGCCGGAGTGAGCAGTTCTTC. Protein sequence: CASAMGREGRSEQFF.